This TCR beta chain is from a study of regulatory T cells in long-lasting Graves disease. Findings and caveats of the study: Only peripheral blood was studied, not thyroid tissue.

Specified time point: persistent/refractory GD, antithyroid drugs over 5 years with positive TRAb. With RNA extracted from PBMCs as input, the TCR library was made. Arm-PCR with iRepertoire HTBI primers amplified the CDR3 regions for these TCR beta libraries. TCRdb processed the multiplex PCR reads anew with MiXCR; each CDR3 protein has one entry. The sample has about 660,000 distinct CDR3 sequences; roughly 30% are singletons. For this clonotype: No antigen is known for it.

The specimen comprised peripheral blood mononuclear cells (PBMCs), sampled when the disease was refractory, from a patient treated with antithyroid drugs. This receptor was obtained from a female donor with Graves disease.

CDR3 region: CASSQGFGYEQYF. The CDR3 DNA is TGTGCCAGCAGCCAGGGGTTCGGCTACGAGCAGTACTTC. The genes are TRBV12-3 or TRBV12-4 and TRBJ2-7, with a tentative D call TRBD1 (6 bases). V shed 6 bases and J shed 3 bases, with 12 bases lying between them. CDR3 length: 13 residues.